The 18 T cell receptor beta chains below all came from one sample that was sequenced in a study of T cells after yellow fever vaccination. TCRdb itself ran the 5' RACE reads through MiXCR, one entry per CDR3 protein. This sample has around 350,000 distinct CDR3 sequences, with approximately 6% found just once. This specimen was PBMCs, taken 5 days after the yellow fever booster vaccination. The receptors come from a man under 40 who received the YFV17D yellow fever vaccine.

This clonotype was detected a few times. The V and J genes are TRBV20-1 and TRBJ2-7; the match to TRBD2 covers 16 bases. Germline values: CDR1 DFQATT, CDR2 SNEGSKA (reference sequence). The junction had 10 bases not matched to a gene; V was cut back by 6 bases and J by 5 bases. The CDR3 sequence is 16 residues long. CDR3: CSARGTSGRAVDEQYF. CDR3 bases: TGCAGTGCGCGAGGGACTAGCGGGAGGGCGGTGGACGAGCAGTACTTC.

There are many counts of this clonotype. The rearrangement uses TRBV20-1 and TRBJ2-3; 7 nucleotides agree with TRBD2. Germline CDR1 is DFQATT and CDR2 is SNEGSKA (reference sequence). The length of the CDR3 is 16 residues. V shed 0 bases, J shed 1 base, and the junction held 7 bases outside the gene matches. CDR3 in amino acids: CSARDPSGIRTDTQYF. The CDR3 nucleotides read TGCAGTGCTAGAGACCCAAGCGGGATACGCACAGATACGCAGTATTTT.

This clonotype has a count of ten or more. This chain joins TRBV6-1 and TRBJ2-7; 8 nucleotides match TRBD1. The CDR3 is 14 amino acids. The V gene's germline CDR1 is MNHNS and CDR2 SASEGT. The V gene end was trimmed by 6 bases and the J gene end by 4 bases; junction bases not matched to a gene: 8. CDR3 DNA sequence: TGTGCCAGCAGCCCAAGGACAGGGAGGTACGAGCAGTACTTC. It translates to CASSPRTGRYEQYF.

V usage is TRBV20-1 and J usage is TRBJ2-5, with 7 bases matching TRBD1. Germline-derived CDR1 and CDR2 are DFQATT and SNEGSKA (reference sequence). This CDR3 comprises 14 residues. Unmatched junction bases numbered 4, after V lost 0 bases and J lost 3 bases. CDR3 residues: CSARDSRGKETQYF. The DNA for the CDR3 is TGCAGTGCTAGAGATTCCAGGGGGAAAGAGACCCAGTACTTC.

This clonotype was counted a few times. CDR3 bases: TGTGCCATACAAAAGGACATCTCCTACGAGCAGTACTTC. It translates to CAIQKDISYEQYF. This chain connects TRBV2 to TRBJ2-7, with D perhaps TRBD1 (5 bases). Trimming stripped 10 bases from V and 0 bases from J, with 13 bases between. The length of the CDR3 is 13 residues. CDR1 and CDR2 (germline): SNHLY, FYNNEI.

Here the CDR3 reads CASSRTVRETQYF. CDR3 DNA: TGTGCCAGCAGCCGGACGGTCCGGGAGACCCAGTACTTC. The chain employs TRBV7-2 and TRBJ2-5, with unresolved D. Germline loops: CDR1 SGHTA, CDR2 FQGNSA. The V and J ends lost 5 bases and 5 bases respectively, with 12 bases between them. This CDR3 region has 13 residues.

This clonotype has more than one count but fewer than ten. V gene TRBV9 combines with J gene TRBJ2-5; D is unresolved. The CDR3 contains 14 residues. Per the germline V gene, CDR1 is SGDLS and CDR2 is YYNGEE. V lost 0 bases, J lost 5 bases, and 11 bases lay in between. CDR3 in DNA: TGTGCCAGCAGCGTAGATGGGTCAGTTGAGACCCAGTACTTC. Amino acid sequence: CASSVDGSVETQYF.

In this sample, this clonotype turned up many times. The gene calls are TRBV20-1 and TRBJ2-3; no clear D. The CDR3 covers 12 residues. The germline V gene has CDR1 DFQATT and CDR2 SNEGSKA (reference sequence). The V and J ends lost 3 bases and 7 bases respectively, with 11 bases between them. The CDR3 sequence is CSARAVEYTQYF. The DNA of the CDR3 is TGCAGTGCTAGGGCCGTTGAATATACGCAGTATTTT.

In its sample, this clonotype was seen a few times. In DNA, the CDR3 is TGTGCCACCAGTGATTACACAGATACGCAGTATTTT. Translation gives CATSDYTDTQYF. V gene TRBV24-1 combines with J gene TRBJ2-3, with no clear D. CDR3 size: 12 residues. Trimming took 2 bases from V and 2 from J, leaving 1 base between them. CDR1 is KGHDR, CDR2 SFDVKD, per germline.

This chain links TRBV5-4 with TRBJ2-7, with 7 bases identical to TRBD2. In germline, CDR1 is SGHNT, CDR2 YYREEE (reference sequence). V dropped 1 base and J dropped 2; count of bases not matched to a gene: 6. This CDR3 contains 15 residues. DNA of the CDR3: TGTGCCAGCAGCTTGCTTGCGGGAGTCCCCTACGAGCAGTACTTC. This encodes CASSLLAGVPYEQYF.

This clonotype came up a few times. J is TRBJ2-7 and V is TRBV28, with 8 positions matching TRBD2. CDR3 length equals 15 residues. The J segment lost 0 bases and the V segment lost 7 bases, leaving 8 bases of the junction unmatched. Germline V CDR1 and CDR2: MDHEN, SYDVKM. CDR3: CASTDTSGSSYEQYF. CDR3 nucleotide sequence: TGTGCCAGCACCGATACTAGCGGTAGCTCCTACGAGCAGTACTTC.

The sample holds a few counts of this clonotype. V gene TRBV10-3 combines with J gene TRBJ2-7, with D hard to call. The CDR3 is 15 amino acids. Looked up from germline, CDR1 is ENHRY and CDR2 is SYGVKD. V shed 3 bases and J shed 3 bases, with 15 bases lying between them. The CDR3 coding sequence is TGTGCCATCAGTGATGGCCTGTACTCACACTACGAGCAGTACTTC. Translating it yields CAISDGLYSHYEQYF.

Many counts were recorded for this clonotype. The V and J genes are TRBV7-2 and TRBJ2-1, with 10 bases identical to TRBD2. The germline CDR1 and CDR2 sequences are SGHTA and FQGNSA. The CDR3 is 15 amino acids. Germline trimming cut 1 base from V and 9 bases from J; bases unmatched to any gene: 6. CDR3 nucleotide sequence: TGTGCCAGCAGCTTAGGCCGAGCGGGAGGGGCTGAGCAGTTCTTC. As protein: CASSLGRAGGAEQFF. Filled out from reference TRBV7-2 and TRBJ2-1, the complete variable domain reads GAGVSQSPSNKVTEKGKDVELRCDPISGHTALYWYRQSLGQGLEFLIYFQGNSAPDKSGLPSDRFSAERTGGSVSTLTIQRTQQEDSAVYLCASSLGRAGGAEQFFGPGTRLTVL.

This clonotype was counted ten times or more. The genes are TRBV4-1 and TRBJ2-1, with 7 bases matching TRBD1. The junction had 13 bases not matched to a gene; V was cut back by 2 bases and J by 15 bases. The CDR3 runs 14 residues. Germline CDR1 reads MGHRA; CDR2 reads YSYEKL. In DNA form, the CDR3 reads TGCGCCAGCAGCCAAACATCGCGACAGGGAATGGGGTTCTTC. It translates to CASSQTSRQGMGFF.

The chain employs TRBV7-2 and TRBJ2-7, with D possibly being TRBD1 (7 bases). This CDR3 contains 14 residues. Germline V gene data show CDR1 as SGHTA and CDR2 as FQGNSA. V dropped 5 bases and J dropped 5 bases, with 16 bases sitting between them. The CDR3 nucleotides read TGTGCCAGCAGCCCTCAGGGGGGCGTTGACGAGCAGTACTTC. Translation gives CASSPQGGVDEQYF.

J is TRBJ2-1 and V is TRBV5-1; D may be TRBD1 or TRBD2 (5 bases each). From germline, CDR1 is SGHRS and CDR2 YFSETQ. Trimming pared 0 bases from V and 7 bases from J, leaving 17 bases between. The length of the CDR3 is 16 residues. In nucleotides, the CDR3 is TGCGCCAGCAGCTTGGGCGTAGACTTTGAGGGGAATGAGCAGTTCTTC. This encodes CASSLGVDFEGNEQFF.

The table lists this clonotype with a few counts. The chain uses TRBV18 and TRBJ1-4, with D possibly TRBD1 on 5 matching bases. The germline V gene has CDR1 KGHSH and CDR2 LQKENI. V shed 5 bases and J shed 8 bases, with 12 bases lying between them. CDR3 size: 13 residues. CDR3 DNA: TGTGCCAGCTCAGCGAAACAGGAGGAAAAACTGTTTTTT. Its translation: CASSAKQEEKLFF.

This clonotype has a count of ten or more. The CDR3 DNA sequence: TGTGCCAGCAGCTTAGCGCATCTCGATGAGCAGTTCTTC. It encodes CASSLAHLDEQFF. The rearrangement links TRBV7-9 to TRBJ2-1, with unresolved D. Germline loops: CDR1 SEHNR, CDR2 FQNEAQ (reference sequence). The ends were cut back, 0 bases at V and 8 bases at J, with 8 bases in the middle. The CDR3 runs 13 residues.